A selection of T cell receptor beta chains follows, all from one sample in a study of follicular helper T cells after annual influenza vaccination. Measured with immunoSEQ multiplex PCR; TCRdb has only the in-frame clones, and not every one. The sample lists approximately 10,000 clones; almost 80% were seen once. The sequenced sample was CXCR5+ CD38- circulating T follicular helper cells from blood, obtained on the day of influenza vaccination. These receptors came from an adult who received the influenza vaccine. Both conserved end residues are part of each CDR3. Size is stated for part of the rows, as once, few or many counts, or as a class when the clone is expanded.

cdr3_aa,v_call,j_call,clone_size
CATSRALAEETQYF,TRBV15,TRBJ2-5,.
CASSSRTRPYEQYF,TRBV11-2,TRBJ2-7,once
CASIRDASGANVLTF,TRBV6-1,TRBJ2-6,few
CASSEFSGKQPQHF,TRBV2,TRBJ1-5,.
CAWSWGRAGEADTQYF,TRBV30,TRBJ2-3,.
CASSQDSFRGTDTQYF,TRBV4-1,TRBJ2-3,.
CAWRDRGASTEAFF,TRBV30,TRBJ1-1,.
CASTLASLEEQFF,TRBV6-1,TRBJ2-1,.
CSVSGQTYEQYF,TRBV29-1,TRBJ2-7,.
CASSPPVSGADTQYF,TRBV18,TRBJ2-3,.
CASSLRSGVAPQHF,TRBV28,TRBJ1-5,.
CASSSGQGDTEAFF,TRBV28,TRBJ1-1,.
CASTLTGGGTEAFF,TRBV5-1,TRBJ1-1,.
CASSLGGPARNNYGYTF,TRBV28,TRBJ1-2,once
CASSLGQSPGNTIYF,TRBV28,TRBJ1-3,.
CASSLDPRTGVREQYF,TRBV5-4,TRBJ2-7,.
CASSFTGGPFNEQFF,TRBV7-2,TRBJ2-1,.
CASSLRDRRLQETQYF,TRBV13,TRBJ2-5,.
CASGQFNQETQYF,TRBV12-5,TRBJ2-5,.
CSVSPRLSSYNEQFF,TRBV29-1,TRBJ2-1,.
CASSPQGLGTDTQYF,TRBV6-4,TRBJ2-3,.
CASSEQAIGGAETQYF,TRBV2,TRBJ2-5,.
CASSAQNGNEKLFF,TRBV6-1,TRBJ1-4,.
CSVPTVDTQYF,TRBV29-1,TRBJ2-3,.
CASSQDPLDPYNEQFF,TRBV4-3,TRBJ2-1,.
CASSRGTGYEQYF,TRBV7-8,TRBJ2-7,.
CASSLGGRSSYNEQFF,TRBV28,TRBJ2-1,once
CASSLKRLTADTQYF,TRBV5-6,TRBJ2-3,.
CASSFWGRGPQETQYF,TRBV7-9,TRBJ2-5,.
CSVEEGVAFF,TRBV29-1,TRBJ1-1,.
CASLRSGATGTGELFF,TRBV7-9,TRBJ2-2,.
CASSSGFGVTDTQYF,TRBV5-8,TRBJ2-3,.
CASNQGLVAFF,TRBV6-5,TRBJ1-1,.
CASSPPARVTYGYTF,TRBV28,TRBJ1-2,.
CASSLYRFSNTEAFF,TRBV28,TRBJ1-1,.
CASSFLSSGNTIYF,TRBV7-2,TRBJ1-3,once
CAIRGLGYGYTF,TRBV10-3,TRBJ1-2,.
CASSIAGEGTSVTNEQFF,TRBV19,TRBJ2-1,.
CASSQVVRDWSEKLFF,TRBV4-3,TRBJ1-4,.
CASSEAVSNSNQPQHF,TRBV6-1,TRBJ1-5,.
CASSLQGMRTEAFF,TRBV5-4,TRBJ1-1,.
CASSAGTGDSPLHF,TRBV5-4,TRBJ1-6,.
CASSSSHGIGAFF,TRBV28,TRBJ1-1,.
CASSATGGTDTQYF,TRBV19,TRBJ2-3,.
CAISGGGTAANTEAFF,TRBV10-3,TRBJ1-1,.
CASSLDGTGELFF,TRBV28,TRBJ2-2,.
CASSQKISGGQSGANVLTF,TRBV4-3,TRBJ2-6,.
CASSLSSNQETQYF,TRBV5-6,TRBJ2-5,.
CASKISVAETQYF,TRBV6-5,TRBJ2-5,.
CASSLGRPTDTQYF,TRBV5-6,TRBJ2-3,.
CASSLGTSGGARETQYF,TRBV5-1,TRBJ2-5,.
CASSILGSGELFF,TRBV6-1,TRBJ2-2,.
CSVYSRNTGELFF,TRBV29-1,TRBJ2-2,.
CASSSTSYEQYF,TRBV5-1,TRBJ2-7,.
CASSLTGTSSTDTQYF,TRBV5-5,TRBJ2-3,.
CASSLANEAGGAFF,TRBV7-2,TRBJ1-1,.
CASSSGQGLHSGNTIYF,TRBV28,TRBJ1-3,.